The 19 T cell receptor beta chains given below trace back to one sample, sequenced in a study of cytomegalovirus exposure and HLA in healthy donors. Researchers ran the PCR with 60 Vbeta and 13 Jbeta primers. Generated by immunoSEQ multiplex PCR, the TCRdb table keeps only in-frame clones and is missing some. The sample gives about 140,000 clones, 75% of which show up once; about 3.5% is in the top ten. The sequenced sample was PBMCs. Receptor source: a man aged 40-50 years in good health and CMV-seronegative.

This clone was counted once. The V gene is TRBV19, the J gene TRBJ1-2; D is perhaps TRBD1 (5 bases). V gave up 9 bases and J gave up 3 bases, with 14 bases separating them. Germline assignment: CDR1 LNHDA and CDR2 SQIVND (reference sequence). This CDR3 comprises 13 residues. In DNA form, the CDR3 reads TGTGCCAGGACAGTCGGTCGTTACTATGGCTACACCTTC. It encodes CARTVGRYYGYTF.

The chain has TRBV7-8 and TRBJ2-5; D is undetermined. The CDR3 is 14 residues long. Germline V lookup: CDR1 SGHVS, CDR2 FQNEAQ. Trimming removed 4 bases at V and 4 bases at J, with 13 bases between. The chain's CDR3 is CASSSYQDTETQYF. The DNA of the CDR3 is TGTGCCAGCAGCTCCTACCAGGATACAGAGACCCAGTACTTC.

This clone was seen just once. The chain carries TRBV4-3 and TRBJ1-3; 11 bases map to TRBD1. Trimming removed 3 bases from V and 4 bases from J; junction bases left unmatched: 2. This CDR3 contains 15 residues. Germline CDR1 LGHNA, CDR2 YSLEER. CDR3 coding DNA: TGCGCCAGCAGCCAGGACAGGGGGCAAGGAAACACCATATATTTT. Amino acids: CASSQDRGQGNTIYF.

The rearrangement joins TRBV2 to TRBJ2-2, with D perhaps matching TRBD2 (6 bases). The V gene's germline CDR1 is SNHLY and CDR2 FYNNEI. Trimming took 4 bases from V and 3 from J, leaving 9 bases between them. This CDR3 has 14 amino acids. The CDR3 spells CASSAIADTGELFF. CDR3 nucleotide sequence: TGTGCCAGCAGTGCCATAGCGGACACCGGGGAGCTGTTTTTT.

The chain recombines TRBV6-5 with TRBJ1-1; the D is unclear. Germline assignment: CDR1 MNHEY and CDR2 SVGAGI. Trimming took 6 bases from V and 2 from J, leaving 10 bases between them. This CDR3 is built from 13 residues. The CDR3 region is CASSGNGNTEAFF. Written as DNA, the CDR3 is TGTGCCAGCAGCGGGAACGGAAACACTGAAGCTTTCTTT.

V is TRBV5-6 and J is TRBJ1-4, with 7 bases aligning to TRBD1. Germline-derived CDR1 and CDR2 are SGHDT and YYEEEE. The CDR3 spans 19 residues. J lost 3 bases, V lost 4 bases, and 18 bases had no gene match. The CDR3 region has the DNA TGTGCCAGCAGCGGTAACACGACAGGGAGATTGATGTCTAATGAAAAACTGTTTTTT. Residues: CASSGNTTGRLMSNEKLFF.

V and J are TRBV4-2 and TRBJ1-2; D perhaps matches TRBD1 (6 bases). From germline, CDR1 is LGHNA and CDR2 YNFKEQ. V dropped 3 bases and J dropped 4 bases, with 15 bases sitting between them. This CDR3 contains 15 residues. The CDR3 nucleotides read TGTGCCAGCAGCCACACCCAGGGGACCGGCTATGGCTACACCTTC. Translation: CASSHTQGTGYGYTF.

The chain employs TRBV27 and TRBJ1-1, with D unresolved. CDR1 is MNHEY and CDR2 is SMNVEV in the germline V gene (reference sequence). Between the trimmed V and J ends, which lost 6 bases and 0 bases, there was a span of 17 bases. This CDR3 has 16 residues. The CDR3 DNA is TGTGCCAGCAGCCGACTTTTGGAGGTGGTGAACACTGAAGCTTTCTTT. Translation gives CASSRLLEVVNTEAFF.

This clone was picked up a small number of times. The CDR3 DNA sequence: TGTGCCAGCAGCTTAGATCTGGTCCTCAGTGAAAAACTGTTTTTT. Its translation: CASSLDLVLSEKLFF. The chain couples TRBV11-2 to TRBJ1-4; D is undetermined. The CDR3 extends over 15 amino acids. The V and J ends lost 0 bases and 7 bases respectively, with 12 bases between them. Germline V lookup: CDR1 SGHAT, CDR2 FQNNGV.

The chain couples TRBV2 to TRBJ2-1; 7 positions match TRBD2. This CDR3 spans 15 amino acids. Per the germline V gene, CDR1 is SNHLY and CDR2 is FYNNEI. The V gene end was trimmed by 5 bases and the J gene end by 0 bases; junction bases not matched to a gene: 4. CDR3 coding DNA: TGTGCCAGCAGTCTAGCGGCGAGCTCCTACAATGAGCAGTTCTTC. Its translation: CASSLAASSYNEQFF.

A few counts support this clone. This sequence joins TRBV19 and TRBJ1-3, with D tentatively TRBD1 (5 bases). Looked up from germline, CDR1 is LNHDA and CDR2 is SQIVND (reference sequence). With 3 bases removed from V and 2 bases from J, the gap between germline ends came to 11 bases. The CDR3 is 15 residues long. The CDR3 region has the DNA TGTGCCAGTAGTATCAGACAGAATACTGGAAACACCATATATTTT. Translated: CASSIRQNTGNTIYF.

The chain is built from TRBV5-1 and TRBJ2-7; weak D call: TRBD2 (6 bases). The CDR3 totals 19 residues. The V and J ends lost 1 base and 3 bases respectively, with 26 bases between them. The germline V gene encodes CDR1 SGHRS and CDR2 YFSETQ. The CDR3 reads CASSLKNAPPGTGLYEQYF. The CDR3 bases are TGCGCCAGCAGCTTGAAGAACGCTCCTCCCGGGACTGGTCTCTACGAGCAGTACTTC.

This chain joins TRBV9 and TRBJ2-5, with D possibly matching TRBD2 (6 bases). The CDR3 length is 13 residues. Trimming took off 0 bases at V and 5 bases at J, with 8 bases between the two ends. From germline, CDR1 is SGDLS and CDR2 YYNGEE. CDR3 nucleotide sequence: TGTGCCAGCAGCGTAGATGGGGGGGAGACCCAGTACTTC. It codes for CASSVDGGETQYF.

The J gene is TRBJ2-3, the V gene TRBV30; tentatively, D is TRBD1 (6 bases). CDR1 is GTSNPN, CDR2 SVGIG, per germline (reference sequence). With 3 bases removed from V and 13 bases from J, the gap between germline ends came to 14 bases. CDR3 length: 11 amino acids. As DNA, the CDR3 is TGTGCCTGGAGCCTAGGGGGTGAAGAGTATTTT. This translates into CAWSLGGEEYF. Together with reference TRBV30 and TRBJ2-3, the CDR3 gives the full variable domain: SQTIHQWPATLVQPVGSPLSLECTVEGTSNPNLYWYRQAAGRGLQLLFYSVGIGQISSEVPQNLSASRPQDRQFILSSKKLLLSDSGFYLCAWSLGGEEYFGPGTRLTVL.

This chain uses TRBV13 with TRBJ2-1; TRBD1 agrees at 8 bases. This CDR3 is 17 amino acids long. Trimming at V came to 4 bases and at J to 2 bases, leaving 10 bases not matched to a gene. Germline V gene data show CDR1 as PRHDT and CDR2 as FYEKMQ (reference sequence). In nucleotides, the CDR3 is TGTGCCAGCAGCTCCGGCCCCGACAGGGGACCCTACAATGAGCAGTTCTTC. This sequence encodes CASSSGPDRGPYNEQFF.

The chain couples TRBV5-4 to TRBJ1-1; D remains ambiguous. This CDR3 region has 13 residues. V gave up 2 bases and J gave up 1 base, with 6 bases separating them. Germline assignment: CDR1 SGHNT and CDR2 YYREEE (reference sequence). CDR3 residues: CASSFSKNTEAFF. The CDR3, as DNA: TGTGCCAGCAGCTTTTCCAAGAACACTGAAGCTTTCTTT.

The CDR3 reads CASSPQAQTSYEQYF. CDR3 sequence (DNA): TGTGCCAGCAGCCCTCAAGCACAGACCTCCTACGAGCAGTACTTC. The rearrangement joins TRBV4-2 to TRBJ2-7; no clear D gene. The V and J ends lost 4 bases and 0 bases respectively, with 13 bases between them. The CDR3 length is 15 residues. Germline loops: CDR1 LGHNA, CDR2 YNFKEQ.

This clone has more than one count but fewer than ten. J is TRBJ2-1 and V is TRBV19; 12 bases fit TRBD2. Germline CDR1 and CDR2: LNHDA and SQIVND (reference sequence). The CDR3 consists of 15 residues. The J segment lost 10 bases and the V segment lost 4 bases, leaving 8 bases of the junction unmatched. In DNA form, the CDR3 reads TGTGCCAGTAGTAGATCTAGCGGGGGGGCACGGGAGCAGTTCTTC. Protein: CASSRSSGGAREQFF.

The chain employs TRBV5-1 and TRBJ2-3; TRBD1 agrees at 7 bases. The CDR3 contains 18 residues. Germline V gene sequence: CDR1 SGHRS, CDR2 YFSETQ. V gave up 0 bases and J gave up 1 base; unmatched junction bases: 11. CDR3 coding DNA: TGCGCCAGCAGCTTGGGCCCTTCTCGAACAGGGGGCACAGATACGCAGTATTTT. Translation gives CASSLGPSRTGGTDTQYF.